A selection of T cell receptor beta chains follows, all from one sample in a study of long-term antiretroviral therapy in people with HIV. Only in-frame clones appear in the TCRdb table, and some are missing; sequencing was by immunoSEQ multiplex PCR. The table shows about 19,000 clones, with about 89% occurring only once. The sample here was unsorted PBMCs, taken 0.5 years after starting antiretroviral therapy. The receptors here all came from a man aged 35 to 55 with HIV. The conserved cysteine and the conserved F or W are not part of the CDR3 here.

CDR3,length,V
ASSLGGFSSTDTQY,14,TRBV5-4
ASSQISGGQETQY,13,TRBV4-2
ASTATGLSGNTIY,13,TRBV6-5
ASGFLQGAENTEAF,14,TRBV12-5
ASSILPVANTGELF,14,TRBV19
ASSRRTGTSFGIAF,14,TRBV28
ASSYRDATNEKLF,13,TRBV6-5
ASSPTPQSYEQY,12,TRBV7-2
ASRSDNSPLH,10,TRBV7-9
ASSLVYPSYEQY,12,TRBV5-1
ASSPQGANSPLH,12,TRBV18
ASSLAAQTGTREKLF,15,TRBV7-6
ASTGQDLQETQY,12,TRBV5-1
SASTPDTQY,9,TRBV20-1
SARQENTGELF,11,TRBV29-1
ASRPVALGAF,10,TRBV9
ASSAEQGSSGNTIY,14,TRBV9
ASSLPLGGGGLGEQY,15,TRBV7-8
AGGGASGNQPQH,12,TRBV7-9
ASSGTASGVGEQY,13,TRBV9
ASSRTLDSYYGYT,13,TRBV7-2
ASSIPAGGTYQPQH,14,TRBV19
ASSPPTREGGYT,12,TRBV18
ASSQQGLNTEAF,12,TRBV4-1
SPGPNTEAF,9,TRBV29-1
ASSPQGGKGYT,11,TRBV6-4
ASSYVSSHEQF,11,TRBV6-5
ASGKGRAYEQY,11,TRBV6-5